This T cell receptor (beta chain) was identified in a study of cytomegalovirus exposure and HLA in healthy donors (TCRdb year 2017). A note on the overall study: A later analysis indicated that the roughly 130 validation repertoires were generated on the platform also employed for the 700 or so repertoires of the first cohort. The study aimed to test whether signatures of past pathogen exposure could be identified by cataloging public T cell receptors. In addition to the first cohort of hundreds of subjects, a separate validation cohort of 120 different subjects was used. The study combined high-throughput TCR immunosequencing, statistical association of individual TCRs with disease status, and machine learning to predict cytomegalovirus infection status. Beyond this particular receptor, the publication reports: Cytomegalovirus status was reported to be diagnosed by the classifier with high specificity and sensitivity in both the original and validation cohorts. In a later analysis, TCRs clustered in the first cohort were found to also tend to co-occur in the roughly 130 validation repertoires, with around 94% of cluster scores above 0. All 120 or so repertoires were used to score co-occurrence in the validation cohort in a later analysis, because that analysis had no HLA typing for the cohort. According to the authors, the approach could potentially be generalized to other disease states and immunological phenotypes. In vitro tests confirmed that a few of the cytomegalovirus-associated TCR beta chains recognize cytomegalovirus antigens. Across donors, most TCR sequences were observed very rarely, whereas some public TCRs were present in many individuals. The study listed 164 TCR beta chains as associated with cytomegalovirus.

Trimming takes 4 bases off V and 5 bases off J; junction bases not matched to a gene: 11. The germline V gene provides CDR1 ENHRY and CDR2 SYGVKD. Reading from cysteine to phenylalanine, the CDR3 counts 17 amino acids. Only CDR3 DNA remains: 51 bases, in frame from the first base. The donors were included in the validation cohort of approximately 120 subjects, a group kept apart from the roughly 690-subject first cohort. In the case of this clone: Its antigen is not yet known. Base qualities were left out, and no much larger clone turns up one base away.

The library was produced with the immunoSEQ multiplex PCR assay. As for the authors' bioinformatics: To diagnose cytomegalovirus status from the catalog of TCR beta chain sequences, a statistical classification framework was built. TCRdb took this table from immuneACCESS and kept in-frame rearrangements with V and J called. Such tables lack part of the clones; where checked against another copy, unresolved V genes explain under half of the gap, and the rest is unexplained. V, J and clone size were drawn from that table, and D and trimming were deduced from the DNA. The sample records about 340,000 clones, more than 80% of which are singletons. Clones ranked in the top ten supply under 0.85% of the sample.

What was sequenced was PBMCs. The receptor was derived from a woman between 18 and 30 years old in good health and CMV-seronegative. The chain links TRBV10-3 with TRBJ2-1; 10 bases in the junction line up with TRBD2. The nucleotides read TGTGCCATCAGTGCCAAATTCAGCGGGAGGGCCCACAATGAGCAGTTCTTC. Its translation is CAISAKFSGRAHNEQFF.